This TCR beta chain derives from a study of blood T cell repertoires in COVID-19. On the study more broadly: In each case, the material was cDNA or gDNA derived from T cells, B-cell-depleted T cells, or PBMCs.

The assay was immunoSEQ multiplex PCR, and TCRdb's table has in-frame clones only and misses some. The sample records 90,000 to 120,000 clones, about three quarters being singletons. The receptor was derived from a man between 65 and 79 years old with acute or convalescent COVID-19. Sequencing used peripheral blood.

DNA for the CDR3: TGCAGCGCTGACACAGGGGCCTTAACAGGTGAAGCTTTCTTT. This sequence encodes CSADTGALTGEAFF. The rearrangement uses TRBV29-1 and TRBJ1-1; TRBD1 matches at 7 bases. Germline trimming cut 7 bases from V and 7 bases from J; bases unmatched to any gene: 15. The CDR3 is made up of 14 amino acids. Per the germline V gene, CDR1 is SQVTM and CDR2 is ANQGSEA.